A selection of T cell receptor beta chains follows, all from one sample in a study of T cell changes during pregnancy in multiple sclerosis. This table comes from immunoSEQ multiplex PCR, and its TCRdb copy is limited to in-frame clones, with some not included. The table has around 100,000 clones, 90% seen once. The source material was peripheral blood, sampled in the second trimester of pregnancy. The receptors originated from a female donor in good health, enrolled as a control in a pregnancy study. The conserved cysteine and the conserved F or W are not part of the CDR3 here. Each record gives: V gene, J gene, CDR3 protein.

>TRBV10-1|TRBJ1-5
ASSEGQKRLYLSNQPQH
>TRBV6-5|TRBJ2-2
ASSSIRIAGELF
>TRBV5-1|TRBJ2-3
ASSQGGDTQY
>TRBV7-8|TRBJ2-1
ASNTWASGGGSYNEQF
>TRBV5-1|TRBJ2-5
ASSFGRDPLRQETQY
>TRBV19|TRBJ2-5
ASSIGIAGVRETQY
>TRBV14|TRBJ2-7
ASSQAFGGRSYEQY
>TRBV7-7|TRBJ2-3
ASSLGYRGDTQY
>TRBV7-2|TRBJ2-3
ASSLDGGRDTQY
>TRBV9|TRBJ2-3
ASSSPLAASTDTQY
>TRBV28|TRBJ1-5
ASSGNQPQH
>TRBV28|TRBJ2-1
ASRSTSGAVSQF
>TRBV18|TRBJ1-5
ASSPRVGNQPQH
>TRBV27|TRBJ2-1
ASSPLGGVGQF
>TRBV28|TRBJ1-5
ASSLWTRGSNQPQH
>TRBV11-2|TRBJ1-1
ASRTWGYSRTENTEAF
>TRBV5-5|TRBJ1-5
ASSAGTDYSNQPQH
>TRBV28|TRBJ2-7
ASERGGPYEQY
>TRBV18|TRBJ1-2
ASSPTGRIKNGYT
>TRBV9|TRBJ2-7
ASSPGLAASYEQY
>TRBV28|TRBJ2-7
ASATTSYEQY
>TRBV5-6|TRBJ1-1
ASSSGFGTANTEAF